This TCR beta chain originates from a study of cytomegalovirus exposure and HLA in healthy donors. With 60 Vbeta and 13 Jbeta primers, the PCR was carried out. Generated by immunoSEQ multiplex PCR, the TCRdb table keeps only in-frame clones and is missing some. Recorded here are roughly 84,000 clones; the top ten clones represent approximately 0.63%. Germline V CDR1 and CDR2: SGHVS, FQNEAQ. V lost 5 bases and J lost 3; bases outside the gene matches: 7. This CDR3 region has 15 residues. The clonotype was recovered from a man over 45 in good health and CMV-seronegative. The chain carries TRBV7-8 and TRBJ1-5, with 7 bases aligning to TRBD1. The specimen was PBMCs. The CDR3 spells CASSRTGVINQPQHF. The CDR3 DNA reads TGTGCCAGCAGCCGAACAGGGGTCATCAATCAGCCCCAGCATTTT. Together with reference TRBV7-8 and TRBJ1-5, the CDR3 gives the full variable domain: GAGVSQSPRYKVAKRGQDVALRCDPISGHVSLFWYQQALGQGPEFLTYFQNEAQLDKSGLPSDRFFAERPEGSVSTLKIQRTQQEDSAVYLCASSRTGVINQPQHFGDGTRLSIL.